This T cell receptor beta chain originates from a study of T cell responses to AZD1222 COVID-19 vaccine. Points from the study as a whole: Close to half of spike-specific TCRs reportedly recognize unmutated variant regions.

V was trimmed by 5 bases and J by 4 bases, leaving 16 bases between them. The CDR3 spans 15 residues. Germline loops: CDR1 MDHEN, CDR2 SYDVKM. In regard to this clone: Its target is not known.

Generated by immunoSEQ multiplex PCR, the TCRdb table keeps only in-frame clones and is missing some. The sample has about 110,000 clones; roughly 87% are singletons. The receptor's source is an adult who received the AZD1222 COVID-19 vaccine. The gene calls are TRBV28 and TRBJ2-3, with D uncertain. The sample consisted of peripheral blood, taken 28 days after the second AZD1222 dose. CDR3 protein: CASSLFKAVADTQYF. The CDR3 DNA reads TGTGCCAGCAGTCTTTTTAAGGCAGTCGCAGATACGCAGTATTTT.